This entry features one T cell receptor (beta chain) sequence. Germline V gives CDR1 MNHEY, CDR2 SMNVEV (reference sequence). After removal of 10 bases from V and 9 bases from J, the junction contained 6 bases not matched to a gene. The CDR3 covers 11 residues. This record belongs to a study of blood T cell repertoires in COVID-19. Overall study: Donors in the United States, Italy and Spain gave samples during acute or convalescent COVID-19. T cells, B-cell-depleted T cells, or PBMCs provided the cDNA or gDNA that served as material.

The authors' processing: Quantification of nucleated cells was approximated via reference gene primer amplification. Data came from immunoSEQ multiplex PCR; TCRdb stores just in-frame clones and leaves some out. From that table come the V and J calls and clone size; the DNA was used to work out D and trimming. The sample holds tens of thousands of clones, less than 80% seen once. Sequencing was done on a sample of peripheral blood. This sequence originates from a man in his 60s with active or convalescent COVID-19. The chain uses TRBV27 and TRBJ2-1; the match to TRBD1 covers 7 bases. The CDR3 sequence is CATMTGFEQFF. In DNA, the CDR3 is TGTGCCACAATGACAGGGTTTGAGCAGTTCTTC.